This is a list of T cell receptor beta chains from one sample in a study of T cell responses to AZD1222 COVID-19 vaccine. Assay: immunoSEQ multiplex PCR; the TCRdb copy retains only in-frame clones and omits some. The sample carries roughly 100,000 clones, less than 90% recorded once. The sequenced sample was peripheral blood, obtained on day 0 of AZD1222 vaccination. All receptors derive from an adult in good health. CDR3s include the opening cysteine and the closing phenylalanine or tryptophan. A D gene is named only where the DNA matches it firmly. Where a row states a size, it is once, few, many or the class of an expanded clone; other rows omit it.

V: TRBV25-1
J: TRBJ2-5
D: .
size: once
DNA: TGTGCCAGCAGTGTCTCCGGGGGAATGGAGACCCAGTACTTC
CDR3: CASSVSGGMETQYF

V: TRBV7-9
J: TRBJ2-3
D: TRBD2
size: once
DNA: TGTGCCAGCAGCTCATTAGCGGGGGTTGGAGATACGCAGTATTTT
CDR3: CASSSLAGVGDTQYF

V: TRBV27
J: TRBJ1-2
D: .
size: .
DNA: TGTGCCAGCAGTGCCGGAGTAGGCTACACCTTC
CDR3: CASSAGVGYTF

V: TRBV29-1
J: TRBJ2-1
D: TRBD2
size: .
DNA: TGCAGCTCGGGACTAGCGGTTTACAATGAGCAGTTCTTC
CDR3: CSSGLAVYNEQFF

V: TRBV4-2
J: TRBJ1-3
D: .
size: once
DNA: TGTGCCAGCAGCCAAGGAGGGACATCACCTGGAAACACCATATATTTT
CDR3: CASSQGGTSPGNTIYF

V: TRBV5-5
J: TRBJ2-1
D: .
size: once
DNA: TGTGCCAGCAGCTTGGCAGATTCCAATGAGCAGTTCTTC
CDR3: CASSLADSNEQFF

V: TRBV15
J: TRBJ2-7
D: .
size: .
DNA: TGTGCCACCAGCGCTATCTTGGACTGCTACGAGCAGTACTTC
CDR3: CATSAILDCYEQYF

V: TRBV5-1
J: TRBJ2-5
D: .
size: .
DNA: TGCGCCAGCAGCCTAGACGGGCCGAGCGGGACCCAGTACTTC
CDR3: CASSLDGPSGTQYF

V: TRBV4-1
J: TRBJ2-1
D: TRBD2
size: .
DNA: TGCGCCAGCAGCCAAGGCCTAGCGGGATTTTATGAGCAGTTCTTC
CDR3: CASSQGLAGFYEQFF

V: TRBV18
J: TRBJ2-3
D: TRBD2
size: .
DNA: TGTGCCAGCTCACCGCCGACTAGCGGGAGCACAGATACGCAGTATTTT
CDR3: CASSPPTSGSTDTQYF

V: TRBV6-5
J: TRBJ1-4
D: TRBD1
size: .
DNA: TGTGCCAGCAGTTACTCAGACAGGGGGCTAGAAAAACTGTTTTTT
CDR3: CASSYSDRGLEKLFF

V: TRBV24-1
J: TRBJ2-5
D: TRBD1
size: .
DNA: TGTGCCACCAGTACCCCGACAGGGATGAACCAAGAGACCCAGTACTTC
CDR3: CATSTPTGMNQETQYF

V: TRBV28
J: TRBJ2-3
D: TRBD2
size: .
DNA: TGTGCCAGCAGTCCCCCGGGGAGGCTAGCGGGAGGGACAGATACGCAGTATTTT
CDR3: CASSPPGRLAGGTDTQYF

V: TRBV6-2/TRBV6-3
J: TRBJ1-5
D: .
size: .
DNA: TGTGCCAGCAGCCAGGATGGCTCCCAGCATTTT
CDR3: CASSQDGSQHF

V: TRBV5-1
J: TRBJ1-2
D: TRBD1
size: .
DNA: TGCGCCAGCAGCTTGGGGCCCTATCAGGGGGATGGCTACACCTTC
CDR3: CASSLGPYQGDGYTF

V: TRBV2
J: TRBJ1-5
D: TRBD1
size: once
DNA: TGTGCCAGCAGTATCCGGGACAGGGGGCTCAGCAATCAGCCCCAGCATTTT
CDR3: CASSIRDRGLSNQPQHF

V: TRBV6-5
J: TRBJ1-6
D: .
size: .
DNA: TGTGCCATCTCCTCCGTCTATAATTCACCCCTCCACTTT
CDR3: CAISSVYNSPLHF

V: TRBV29-1
J: TRBJ2-2
D: .
size: .
DNA: TGCAGCGTTGCGGGTGGGGGCACCGGGGAGCTGTTTTTT
CDR3: CSVAGGGTGELFF

V: TRBV19
J: TRBJ2-7
D: .
size: .
DNA: TGTGCCACCGGACGGGGCCTCTACGAGCAGTACTTC
CDR3: CATGRGLYEQYF

V: TRBV10-3
J: TRBJ2-5
D: TRBD2
size: few
DNA: TGTGCCATCAAGGGTGCGGGGGAAGAGACCCAGTACTTC
CDR3: CAIKGAGEETQYF

V: TRBV30
J: TRBJ1-4
D: TRBD1
size: .
DNA: TGTGCCTGGAACAAGGACAGGGTGGAAGGAAAACTGTTTTTT
CDR3: CAWNKDRVEGKLFF

V: TRBV5-5
J: TRBJ1-1
D: TRBD1
size: .
DNA: TGTGCCAGCAGCATCCTACCGGGACAGGTGCCGATTAATAACACTGAAGCTTTCTTT
CDR3: CASSILPGQVPINNTEAFF

V: TRBV19
J: TRBJ1-5
D: .
size: .
DNA: TGTGCCAGTAGTCATCGGACGGAGAATCAGCCCCAGCATTTT
CDR3: CASSHRTENQPQHF

V: TRBV9
J: TRBJ2-1
D: .
size: .
DNA: TGTGCCAGCAGCCCTCATGAGGGCGATGAGCAGTTCTTC
CDR3: CASSPHEGDEQFF

V: TRBV19
J: TRBJ2-3
D: .
size: .
DNA: TGTGCCAGCAGGGACAGCACAGATACGCAGTATTTT
CDR3: CASRDSTDTQYF

V: TRBV28
J: TRBJ1-1
D: TRBD1
size: .
DNA: TGTGCCAGCAGACTCGGACAGGAGAAAGCTTTCTTT
CDR3: CASRLGQEKAFF

V: TRBV19
J: TRBJ1-5
D: .
size: .
DNA: TGTGCCAGTAGAAAAGGCAGTAATCAGCCCCAGCATTTT
CDR3: CASRKGSNQPQHF

V: TRBV12-3/TRBV12-4
J: TRBJ2-5
D: TRBD1
size: .
DNA: TGTGCCAGCGGGGACAGAATCCAAGAGACCCAGTACTTC
CDR3: CASGDRIQETQYF

V: TRBV19
J: TRBJ2-5
D: TRBD1
size: .
DNA: TGTGCCAGTAGAGAGGGGGCGGGAGAGACCCAGTACTTC
CDR3: CASREGAGETQYF

V: TRBV5-1
J: TRBJ1-2
D: .
size: .
DNA: TGCGCCAGCAGCTTGGAAAGCATCCCGATTGGCTACACCTTC
CDR3: CASSLESIPIGYTF

V: TRBV6-5
J: TRBJ1-5
D: TRBD1
size: .
DNA: TGTGCCAGCAGTCAGGGGGGATTGCAGCCCCAGCATTTT
CDR3: CASSQGGLQPQHF

V: TRBV6-5
J: TRBJ1-2
D: .
size: .
DNA: TGTGCCAGCACCTTCGAGCCCTGGAGTGGCTACACCTTC
CDR3: CASTFEPWSGYTF

V: TRBV5-5
J: TRBJ2-5
D: .
size: .
DNA: TGTGCCAGCAGCTTACGGCCGCCTGGGACCCAGTACTTC
CDR3: CASSLRPPGTQYF

V: TRBV12-5
J: TRBJ2-1
D: .
size: .
DNA: TGTGCTAGTGGTTTCTGGCCCCCGAACAATGAGCAGTTCTTC
CDR3: CASGFWPPNNEQFF

V: TRBV11-3
J: TRBJ2-1
D: TRBD1
size: .
DNA: TGTGCCAGCAGCCCTGGGACAGGGAGCCGCTCCTACAATGAGCAGTTCTTC
CDR3: CASSPGTGSRSYNEQFF

V: TRBV7-8
J: TRBJ2-2
D: .
size: .
DNA: TGTGCCAGCAGCTTAGGGGCAGGGTACGGGGAGCTGTTTTTT
CDR3: CASSLGAGYGELFF

V: TRBV4-1
J: TRBJ1-6
D: .
size: .
DNA: TGCGCCAGCAGCCAAGAGCCGCCGCAGACCAATTCACCCCTCCACTTT
CDR3: CASSQEPPQTNSPLHF

V: TRBV28
J: TRBJ1-5
D: TRBD1
size: few
DNA: TGTGCCAGCAGTTTATGGGGAACAGGGGCGATCGGTCCCCAGCATTTT
CDR3: CASSLWGTGAIGPQHF

V: TRBV24-1
J: TRBJ2-5
D: .
size: .
DNA: TGTGCCACCAGTGACTCTATTTCTGCCAGGGAAGAGACCCAGTACTTC
CDR3: CATSDSISAREETQYF

V: TRBV24-1
J: TRBJ2-5
D: .
size: .
DNA: TGTGCCACCAGTGATTTTGGGGCGGAGGACCGAGAGACCCAGTACTTC
CDR3: CATSDFGAEDRETQYF

V: TRBV14
J: TRBJ1-3
D: TRBD1
size: .
DNA: TGTGCCAGCGACAGGGGGCGACAATTTAGTAAATCTGGAAACACCATATATTTT
CDR3: CASDRGRQFSKSGNTIYF

V: TRBV27
J: TRBJ1-1
D: .
size: .
DNA: TGTGCCAGCAGTCCACAAATGAACACTGAAGCTTTCTTT
CDR3: CASSPQMNTEAFF

V: TRBV5-4
J: TRBJ1-6
D: .
size: .
DNA: TGTGCCAGCAGCTTGGAGAATGGGAAAATCTCACCCCTCCACTTT
CDR3: CASSLENGKISPLHF

V: TRBV7-9
J: TRBJ2-1
D: .
size: once
DNA: TGTGCCAGCAGCCCGCCTCCGAATGAGCAGTTCTTC
CDR3: CASSPPPNEQFF

V: TRBV6-2/TRBV6-3
J: TRBJ1-1
D: .
size: .
DNA: TGTGCCAGCAGCCGAACGGACAGCCGGAACACTGAAGCTTTCTTT
CDR3: CASSRTDSRNTEAFF

V: TRBV30
J: TRBJ2-2
D: .
size: .
DNA: TGTGCCTGGAGTGTACGGAAGAACACCGGGGAGCTGTTTTTT
CDR3: CAWSVRKNTGELFF

V: TRBV29-1
J: TRBJ1-1
D: .
size: once
DNA: TGCAGCGTTGCTGTGATCCTCATGAACACTGAAGCTTTCTTT
CDR3: CSVAVILMNTEAFF

V: TRBV6-6
J: TRBJ1-1
D: TRBD1
size: .
DNA: TGTGCCAGCGGACAGGGCGGCACTGAAGCTTTCTTT
CDR3: CASGQGGTEAFF

V: TRBV4-2
J: TRBJ1-5
D: .
size: few
DNA: TGTGCCAGCAGCCAGAATAGCAATCAGCCCCAGCATTTT
CDR3: CASSQNSNQPQHF

V: TRBV12-5
J: TRBJ2-6
D: TRBD1
size: once
DNA: TGTGCTAGTGGTGGGACAGGGGTATTAGACTCTGGGGCCAACGTCCTGACTTTC
CDR3: CASGGTGVLDSGANVLTF

V: TRBV5-1
J: TRBJ2-5
D: .
size: .
DNA: TGCGCCAGCAGACCCGGGACGGCAGTGACCCAGTACTTC
CDR3: CASRPGTAVTQYF

V: TRBV7-2
J: TRBJ1-2
D: TRBD1
size: few
DNA: TGTGCCAGCAGCGTCACAGGGGAGGAAGGCTATGGCTACACCTTC
CDR3: CASSVTGEEGYGYTF